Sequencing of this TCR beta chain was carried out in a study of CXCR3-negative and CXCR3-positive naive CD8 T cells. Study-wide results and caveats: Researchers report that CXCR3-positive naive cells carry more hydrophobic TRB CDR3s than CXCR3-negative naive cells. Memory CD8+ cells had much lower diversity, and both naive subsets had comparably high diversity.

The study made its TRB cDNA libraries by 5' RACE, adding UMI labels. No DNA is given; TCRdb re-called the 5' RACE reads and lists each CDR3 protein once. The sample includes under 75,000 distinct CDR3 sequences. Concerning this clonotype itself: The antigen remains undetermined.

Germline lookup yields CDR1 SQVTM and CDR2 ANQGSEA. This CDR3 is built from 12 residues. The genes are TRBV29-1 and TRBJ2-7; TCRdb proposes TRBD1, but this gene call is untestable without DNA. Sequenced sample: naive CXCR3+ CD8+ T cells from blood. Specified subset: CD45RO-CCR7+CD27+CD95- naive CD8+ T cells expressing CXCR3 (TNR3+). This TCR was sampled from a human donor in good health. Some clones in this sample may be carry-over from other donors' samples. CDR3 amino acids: CSVEEGTNEQYF.